This T cell receptor (beta chain) was sequenced for a study of blood T cell repertoires in COVID-19. Study-wide context: Italy, Spain and the United States were the sources of the convalescent and acute COVID-19 samples. PBMCs, B-cell-depleted T cells, or T cells provided the cDNA or gDNA that made up the material.

From germline, CDR1 is SGHTA and CDR2 FQGNSA. CDR3 length: 15 residues. Trimming removed 1 base from V and 4 bases from J; junction bases left unmatched: 3. Authors' methods: Nucleated cell counts were estimated from reference gene primer amplification. The protocol was immunoSEQ multiplex PCR, while the TCRdb copy is restricted to in-frame clones and leaves out a portion. The DNA gave D and trimming, while V, J and clone size come from that table. The sample shows a few hundred thousand clones, about 85% of them seen only once. This clone was counted between two and nine times. Clinical history as reported by participants underpinned cohort assignment.

The chain recombines TRBV7-2 with TRBJ2-2; TRBD2 matches 7 bases. The clonotype originates from a woman between 25 and 40 years old who had recovered from COVID-19. Input material: PBMCs or T cells enriched from blood (not recorded which). The CDR3 DNA follows: TGTGCCAGCAGCTTAGGGTCTAGCGGCACCGGGGAGCTGTTTTTT. It specifies CASSLGSSGTGELFF.